The rows below give T cell receptor beta chains drawn from one sample of a study of blood T cell repertoires in COVID-19. Using immunoSEQ multiplex PCR, the repertoire was profiled, and TCRdb retains in-frame clones only, with some absent. The table lists roughly 15,000 clones, 80% to 90% of them singletons. The material sequenced was peripheral blood. The receptor source for this set is a man in his 70s in a cohort sampled during active COVID-19. Each CDR3 is given with its conserved first and last residue. The order of the fields is D gene, clone size, J gene, V gene, CDR3 DNA, CDR3 protein. The D gene is left open where the match is weak. Not all rows give a size; the values are once, few, many and, for expanded clones, a class.

D gene: .; clone size: once; J gene: TRBJ2-5; V gene: TRBV19; CDR3 DNA: TGTGCCAGTAGTATAGCGGGATTTGAAGAGACCCAGTACTTC; CDR3 protein: CASSIAGFEETQYF
D gene: .; clone size: .; J gene: TRBJ2-5; V gene: TRBV11-2; CDR3 DNA: TGTGCCAGCAGCTTAAATAGACAAGCAGAGACCCAGTACTTC; CDR3 protein: CASSLNRQAETQYF
D gene: TRBD1; clone size: .; J gene: TRBJ2-5; V gene: TRBV7-9; CDR3 DNA: TGTGCCAGCAGCTTGGGACAGGGAGGTAGGGAGACCCAGTACTTC; CDR3 protein: CASSLGQGGRETQYF
D gene: TRBD1; clone size: .; J gene: TRBJ2-7; V gene: TRBV19; CDR3 DNA: TGTGCCAGTAGTGTCCGACAGGGTGAGCAGTACTTC; CDR3 protein: CASSVRQGEQYF
D gene: .; clone size: few; J gene: TRBJ1-5; V gene: TRBV6-5; CDR3 DNA: TGTGCCAGCAGTTACCAGTATAGCAATCAGCCCCAGCATTTT; CDR3 protein: CASSYQYSNQPQHF
D gene: TRBD2; clone size: .; J gene: TRBJ2-5; V gene: TRBV7-6; CDR3 DNA: TGTGCCAGCAGCTTACGACTAGCGGGAAGCAATGGGGAGACCCAGTACTTC; CDR3 protein: CASSLRLAGSNGETQYF
D gene: TRBD2; clone size: .; J gene: TRBJ2-1; V gene: TRBV29-1; CDR3 DNA: TGCAGCGTTGAAGGTGTAGCGGGAGGGGATGAGCAGTTCTTC; CDR3 protein: CSVEGVAGGDEQFF
D gene: TRBD2; clone size: .; J gene: TRBJ2-1; V gene: TRBV7-2; CDR3 DNA: TGTGCCAGCAGCACTAGCGGGAGAACCAATGAGCAGTTCTTC; CDR3 protein: CASSTSGRTNEQFF
D gene: .; clone size: .; J gene: TRBJ2-7; V gene: TRBV29-1; CDR3 DNA: TGCAGCGTTGAAGAAGCGAGCGGCTACGAGCAGTACTTC; CDR3 protein: CSVEEASGYEQYF
D gene: TRBD2; clone size: .; J gene: TRBJ2-3; V gene: TRBV19; CDR3 DNA: TGTGCCAGCCAAGCGGGAGGGGCAGATACGCAGTATTTT; CDR3 protein: CASQAGGADTQYF
D gene: .; clone size: .; J gene: TRBJ1-1; V gene: TRBV4-3; CDR3 DNA: TGCGCCAGCAGCCGCTACCAGGGTAACACTGAAGCTTTCTTT; CDR3 protein: CASSRYQGNTEAFF
D gene: TRBD2; clone size: few; J gene: TRBJ2-7; V gene: TRBV15; CDR3 DNA: TGTGCCACCAGCAGAGGGGGAGGGAAGGTCACTAGCGGAAGCTCCTACGAGCAGTACTTC; CDR3 protein: CATSRGGGKVTSGSSYEQYF
D gene: TRBD2; clone size: once; J gene: TRBJ2-1; V gene: TRBV29-1; CDR3 DNA: TGCAGCGCCCAAACTAGCGGGAGCGGGGATGAGCAGTTCTTC; CDR3 protein: CSAQTSGSGDEQFF
D gene: .; clone size: .; J gene: TRBJ2-1; V gene: TRBV28; CDR3 DNA: TGTGCCAGCAGTCCTGTCGCGGGGATTTCGAGATACAATGAGCAGTTCTTC; CDR3 protein: CASSPVAGISRYNEQFF
D gene: TRBD1; clone size: .; J gene: TRBJ1-2; V gene: TRBV7-8; CDR3 DNA: TGTGCCAGCAGCTACCGGACAGGGGGCGATGGCTACACCTTC; CDR3 protein: CASSYRTGGDGYTF
D gene: .; clone size: .; J gene: TRBJ2-3; V gene: TRBV10-3; CDR3 DNA: TGTGCCATCAGTGAGTCACAGCCAGATACGCAGTATTTT; CDR3 protein: CAISESQPDTQYF
D gene: TRBD1; clone size: .; J gene: TRBJ1-1; V gene: TRBV12-3/TRBV12-4; CDR3 DNA: TGTGCCAGCACCCTAACAGGGGTCACTGAAGCTTTCTTT; CDR3 protein: CASTLTGVTEAFF
D gene: .; clone size: .; J gene: TRBJ1-6; V gene: TRBV21-1; CDR3 DNA: TGTGCTGCCAGCGTGACACCCGCAGGGGAACAGGGAAGGAAGGGGGACAATTCACCCCTCCACTTT; CDR3 protein: CAASVTPAGEQGRKGDNSPLHF
D gene: .; clone size: few; J gene: TRBJ2-7; V gene: TRBV21-1; CDR3 DNA: TGTGCCAGCAGCACCTCAGGGGGCGTCGAGCAGTACTTC; CDR3 protein: CASSTSGGVEQYF
D gene: .; clone size: .; J gene: TRBJ2-7; V gene: TRBV6-2/TRBV6-3; CDR3 DNA: TGTGCCAGCAGTTACTCGGCGTGGTCAGGGGAGTACGAGCAGTACTTC; CDR3 protein: CASSYSAWSGEYEQYF
D gene: TRBD1; clone size: .; J gene: TRBJ1-5; V gene: TRBV29-1; CDR3 DNA: TGCAGCGTAGGGACAGGGGCAAGCAATCAGCCCCAGCATTTT; CDR3 protein: CSVGTGASNQPQHF
D gene: TRBD1; clone size: .; J gene: TRBJ2-7; V gene: TRBV5-1; CDR3 DNA: TGCGCCAGCAGCTTGGCACAGGGGGTGGGCTACGAGCAGTACTTC; CDR3 protein: CASSLAQGVGYEQYF
D gene: TRBD1; clone size: once; J gene: TRBJ2-3; V gene: TRBV5-6; CDR3 DNA: TGTGCCAGCAGCTCCGGGACAGGGGTTACAGATACGCAGTATTTT; CDR3 protein: CASSSGTGVTDTQYF
D gene: .; clone size: .; J gene: TRBJ2-1; V gene: TRBV7-3; CDR3 DNA: TGTGCCAGCAGCTTAACGGCGCTAGCCTACAATGAGCAGTTCTTC; CDR3 protein: CASSLTALAYNEQFF
D gene: TRBD2; clone size: .; J gene: TRBJ2-7; V gene: TRBV27; CDR3 DNA: TGTGCCAGCGGACTAGCGGGACCCTACGAGCAGTACTTC; CDR3 protein: CASGLAGPYEQYF
D gene: TRBD1; clone size: .; J gene: TRBJ1-4; V gene: TRBV5-4; CDR3 DNA: TGTGCCAGCAGCTTGGCCGGGACAGGGGAAAAACTGTTTTTT; CDR3 protein: CASSLAGTGEKLFF
D gene: .; clone size: .; J gene: TRBJ1-4; V gene: TRBV19; CDR3 DNA: TGTGCCAGTGCCCGGAGCACACCATCAACTAATGAAAAACTGTTTTTT; CDR3 protein: CASARSTPSTNEKLFF
D gene: TRBD2; clone size: .; J gene: TRBJ2-2; V gene: TRBV7-3; CDR3 DNA: TGTGCCAGCAGCTTTTTCACTAGCGGCACCGGGGAGCTGTTTTTT; CDR3 protein: CASSFFTSGTGELFF
D gene: .; clone size: .; J gene: TRBJ2-1; V gene: TRBV7-2; CDR3 DNA: TGTGCCAGCAGCCGACAATCCTACAATGAGCAGTTCTTC; CDR3 protein: CASSRQSYNEQFF
D gene: TRBD1; clone size: .; J gene: TRBJ2-5; V gene: TRBV20-1; CDR3 DNA: TGCAGTGCTAGTCCCACAGGGGTACAAGAGACCCAGTACTTC; CDR3 protein: CSASPTGVQETQYF
D gene: TRBD2; clone size: .; J gene: TRBJ2-7; V gene: TRBV5-6; CDR3 DNA: TGTGCCAGCAGCTTGGGCGGGAGCCTCTCCTACGAGCAGTACTTC; CDR3 protein: CASSLGGSLSYEQYF
D gene: TRBD2; clone size: .; J gene: TRBJ2-3; V gene: TRBV7-3; CDR3 DNA: TGTGCCAGCAGCCGAGCGGGAGGTTCGAGAGATACGCAGTATTTT; CDR3 protein: CASSRAGGSRDTQYF
D gene: TRBD1; clone size: .; J gene: TRBJ2-7; V gene: TRBV5-6; CDR3 DNA: TGTGCCAGCAGCCCACCGGGACAGAATTACGAGTGGCAGTACTTC; CDR3 protein: CASSPPGQNYEWQYF
D gene: TRBD2; clone size: .; J gene: TRBJ2-1; V gene: TRBV15; CDR3 DNA: TGTGCCACCAGCAGGTTGGGACTAGCGGGAGGGTCGGATGAGCAGTTCTTC; CDR3 protein: CATSRLGLAGGSDEQFF
D gene: TRBD2; clone size: few; J gene: TRBJ2-2; V gene: TRBV19; CDR3 DNA: TGTGCCGGAGAAGCGGGAGTAGGCACCGGGGAGCTGTTTTTT; CDR3 protein: CAGEAGVGTGELFF
D gene: TRBD1; clone size: once; J gene: TRBJ2-5; V gene: TRBV3-1/TRBV3-2; CDR3 DNA: TGTGCCAGCAGCCAAGAGAGGGCCGGGACAGGGGACCAAGAGACCCAGTACTTC; CDR3 protein: CASSQERAGTGDQETQYF
D gene: .; clone size: .; J gene: TRBJ2-7; V gene: TRBV5-6; CDR3 DNA: TGTGCCAGCAGCTTGGGACCCCGGGAAAACTACGAGCAGTACTTC; CDR3 protein: CASSLGPRENYEQYF
D gene: .; clone size: .; J gene: TRBJ2-7; V gene: TRBV10-2; CDR3 DNA: TGCGCCAGCAGTGCCGTCGGAGGGATGCTGTACTTC; CDR3 protein: CASSAVGGMLYF
D gene: .; clone size: .; J gene: TRBJ1-2; V gene: TRBV3-1/TRBV3-2; CDR3 DNA: TGTGCCAGCAGCCCACCCCTGGGAGCTGGTCGAGGCTACACCTTC; CDR3 protein: CASSPPLGAGRGYTF
D gene: .; clone size: .; J gene: TRBJ2-3; V gene: TRBV12-5; CDR3 DNA: TGTGCTAGTGGTCCCCAGCGGGCGCAGTATTTT; CDR3 protein: CASGPQRAQYF
D gene: .; clone size: .; J gene: TRBJ1-2; V gene: TRBV6-1; CDR3 DNA: TGTGCCAGCAGTGAAGGGGAAGGGACATCGGGCTATGGCTACACCTTC; CDR3 protein: CASSEGEGTSGYGYTF
D gene: .; clone size: .; J gene: TRBJ2-5; V gene: TRBV2; CDR3 DNA: TGTGCCAGCATCTACCAAGAGACCCAGTACTTC; CDR3 protein: CASIYQETQYF
D gene: TRBD2; clone size: .; J gene: TRBJ2-1; V gene: TRBV29-1; CDR3 DNA: TGCAGCGTTGATTTGGCGGGAGCCGACAATGAGCAGTTCTTC; CDR3 protein: CSVDLAGADNEQFF
D gene: .; clone size: .; J gene: TRBJ2-7; V gene: TRBV10-3; CDR3 DNA: TGTGCCATCAGTGGGAGCCTTGGGTCGGACTACGAGCAGTACTTC; CDR3 protein: CAISGSLGSDYEQYF
D gene: TRBD1; clone size: .; J gene: TRBJ1-4; V gene: TRBV4-2; CDR3 DNA: TGTGCCAGCAGCCTTTCGGGACAGAAGAATGAAAAACTGTTTTTT; CDR3 protein: CASSLSGQKNEKLFF
D gene: .; clone size: .; J gene: TRBJ1-3; V gene: TRBV30; CDR3 DNA: TGTGCCTGGAGTGTAGGATTAGGAGGTGGAAACACCATATATTTT; CDR3 protein: CAWSVGLGGGNTIYF
D gene: TRBD2; clone size: .; J gene: TRBJ2-3; V gene: TRBV6-1; CDR3 DNA: TGTGCCAGCAGTGCAGGGGTTAGCGGGAGTTCAGATACGCAGTATTTT; CDR3 protein: CASSAGVSGSSDTQYF
D gene: TRBD1; clone size: .; J gene: TRBJ2-1; V gene: TRBV3-1/TRBV3-2; CDR3 DNA: TGTGCCAGCAGCCCGATACTGGGACAGGGATACAATGAGCAGTTCTTC; CDR3 protein: CASSPILGQGYNEQFF
D gene: .; clone size: .; J gene: TRBJ1-1; V gene: TRBV11-2; CDR3 DNA: TGTGCCAGCAGCTTAGCGGGTCGGTCAGCCGTTGACACTGAAGCTTTCTTT; CDR3 protein: CASSLAGRSAVDTEAFF
D gene: .; clone size: .; J gene: TRBJ2-2; V gene: TRBV27; CDR3 DNA: TGTGCCAGCAGTTTGGTGCGGAACACCGGGGAGCTGTTTTTT; CDR3 protein: CASSLVRNTGELFF
D gene: .; clone size: medium-sized; J gene: TRBJ2-1; V gene: TRBV7-9; CDR3 DNA: TGTGCCAGCAGCCCCACGAGCTCCTACAATGAGCAGTTCTTC; CDR3 protein: CASSPTSSYNEQFF
D gene: TRBD2; clone size: once; J gene: TRBJ2-1; V gene: TRBV5-1; CDR3 DNA: TGCGCCAGCAGCTTGGGGAGCGGGAGCTACGATGAGCAGTTCTTC; CDR3 protein: CASSLGSGSYDEQFF
D gene: TRBD2; clone size: .; J gene: TRBJ2-7; V gene: TRBV3-1/TRBV3-2; CDR3 DNA: TGTGCCAGCAGCCAAGGGGGGGGAATGTTCTACGAGCAGTACTTC; CDR3 protein: CASSQGGGMFYEQYF
D gene: .; clone size: .; J gene: TRBJ2-2; V gene: TRBV11-3; CDR3 DNA: TGTGCCAGCAGCTTAGTTAGCACCGGGGAGCTGTTTTTT; CDR3 protein: CASSLVSTGELFF
D gene: .; clone size: .; J gene: TRBJ2-3; V gene: TRBV5-4; CDR3 DNA: TGTGCCAGCAGAAGGGGTAGCACAGATACGCAGTATTTT; CDR3 protein: CASRRGSTDTQYF